Listed below are T cell receptor beta chains from one sample, sequenced in a study of CD8+ T cells in alopecia areata. The repertoire was sequenced with immunoSEQ multiplex PCR; TCRdb's copy has only in-frame clones and lacks some. The profile shows 150,000 or so clones, approximately 50% of them singletons. Sequencing input: CD4+ T cells sorted from blood. These receptors all stem from a human donor with alopecia areata. The CDR3 runs from the conserved cysteine through the conserved F or W. Fields, in order: clone size, J gene, V gene, D gene, CDR3 DNA, CDR3 protein. The D gene is left open where the match is weak. Expanded clones get a size class; other rows say once, few or many, or leave the size out.

few TRBJ2-6 TRBV9 . TGTGCCAGCAGCGTAGGGCACACTGGGGCCAACGTCCTGACTTTC CASSVGHTGANVLTF
. TRBJ2-1 TRBV6-6 . TGTGCCAGCCGGGACAATTACAATGAGCAGTTCTTC CASRDNYNEQFF
. TRBJ1-2 TRBV19 . TGTGCCAGTAGTCTCCAGGGCTATGGCTACACCTTC CASSLQGYGYTF
. TRBJ2-7 TRBV5-1 TRBD1 TGCGCCAGCAGCCTGGGACAGGGTGTCTACGAGCAGTACTTC CASSLGQGVYEQYF
. TRBJ1-1 TRBV29-1 . TGCAGCGTCGGACGACAATCGGGACATCTTGAAGCTTTCTTT CSVGRQSGHLEAFF
. TRBJ1-5 TRBV2 . TGTGCCAGCAGTGAAGAGGGAGGCCGTCAGCCCCAGCATTTT CASSEEGGRQPQHF
. TRBJ2-2 TRBV27 . TGTGCCAGCAGTTTATTTCCCTCCGGGGAGCTGTTTTTT CASSLFPSGELFF
few TRBJ1-1 TRBV29-1 . TGCAGCGTTGAATGGGGTTTAAACACTGAAGCTTTCTTT CSVEWGLNTEAFF
. TRBJ2-3 TRBV29-1 . TGCAGCGTAGTATTTACAGATACGCAGTATTTT CSVVFTDTQYF
. TRBJ1-1 TRBV2 . TGTGCCAGCAGTGAAAGGAGCAGGAACACTGAAGCTTTCTTT CASSERSRNTEAFF
. TRBJ1-1 TRBV29-1 . TGCAGCGTGTCGACAGGAGGGTCGAACACTGAAGCTTTCTTT CSVSTGGSNTEAFF
. TRBJ1-2 TRBV7-9 . TGTGCCAGCAGCTTTTTGGAAGACGGCACCTTC CASSFLEDGTF
few TRBJ1-2 TRBV28 . TGTGCCACCACCACGGGGGGACGGACGTTCTATGGCTACACCTTC CATTTGGRTFYGYTF
. TRBJ2-2 TRBV6-6 . TGTGCCACCCGACTAGGGAACACCGGGGAGCTGTTTTTT CATRLGNTGELFF
. TRBJ2-1 TRBV7-2 . TGTGCCAGCAGACCAGGGATTGGAAATGAGCAGTTCTTC CASRPGIGNEQFF
. TRBJ2-1 TRBV29-1 TRBD2 TGCAGCGCCGAAGGGAGGGCAGCCGGTGAGCAGTTCTTC CSAEGRAAGEQFF
. TRBJ2-7 TRBV28 . TGTGCCAGCAGTTCCGGGGGAAGCAACGAGCAGTACTTC CASSSGGSNEQYF